The 20 T cell receptor beta chains presented below share a single source sample, sequenced in a study of spatial heterogeneity in lung cancer. Time point meaning: sample taken at primary tumor resection. Whole RNA, which was extracted from tumor, nontumor lung tissue or frozen PBMC, was sequenced without any cell sorting. TCRdb reprocessed the 5' RACE reads with MiXCR, giving one entry per CDR3 protein. The sample lists more than 65,000 distinct CDR3 sequences; over 9.5% were seen once. Sequencing was performed on PBMCs, taken at surgery. All receptors come from a male donor with early-stage non-small cell lung cancer.

In this sample, this clonotype turned up many times. The chain combines TRBV5-6 with TRBJ1-6, with TRBD1 matching over 7 bases. Per the germline V gene, CDR1 is SGHDT and CDR2 is YYEEEE. Trimming removed 9 bases from V and 7 bases from J; junction bases left unmatched: 4. This CDR3 comprises 12 residues. CDR3 in DNA: TGTGCCACCGGGACAGAAAATTCACCCCTCCACTTT. It encodes CATGTENSPLHF. Full variable domain (missing parts from reference TRBV5-6 and TRBJ1-6): DAGVTQSPTHLIKTRGQQVTLRCSPKSGHDTVSWYQQALGQGPQFIFQYYEEEERQRGNFPDRFSGHQFPNYSSELNVNALLLGDSALYLCATGTENSPLHFGNGTRLTVT.

This clonotype was detected many times. This rearrangement joins TRBV5-1 to TRBJ2-1; 11 bases fit TRBD2. V shed 2 bases, J shed 10 bases, and the junction held 8 bases outside the gene matches. The CDR3 runs to 15 residues. The germline CDR1 and CDR2 sequences are SGHRS and YFSETQ. The CDR3 DNA is TGCGCCAGCAGCTTCGGGACTAGCGGTTCAGACGAGCAGTTCTTC. It codes for CASSFGTSGSDEQFF.

In its sample, this clonotype was seen many times. This rearrangement joins TRBV7-2 to TRBJ2-5; TRBD2 matches at 9 bases. Germline CDR1 SGHTA, CDR2 FQGNSA. The CDR3 extends over 13 amino acids. V dropped 5 bases and J dropped 4; count of bases not matched to a gene: 2. Here the CDR3 reads CASSPSGIETQYF. The CDR3 DNA is TGTGCCAGCAGCCCTAGCGGGATAGAGACCCAGTACTTC.

This clonotype appeared once. The V and J genes are TRBV5-8 and TRBJ2-5, with D possibly matching TRBD2 (5 bases). CDR1 and CDR2 (germline): SGHTS, YDEGEE. The CDR3 runs to 13 residues. The V and J ends lost 2 bases and 9 bases respectively, with 14 bases between them. The CDR3, as DNA: TGTGCCAGCAGCTTAGATCTGACCGGGGCCCAGTACTTC. It codes for CASSLDLTGAQYF.

In this sample, this clonotype turned up a few times. The chain combines TRBV7-9 with TRBJ2-7; maybe TRBD1 (6 bases). Trimming removed 5 bases from V and 2 bases from J, with 10 bases in between. In germline, CDR1 is SEHNR, CDR2 FQNEAQ (reference sequence). This CDR3 is built from 13 residues. Here the CDR3 DNA reads TGTGCCAGCAGCCCTGGGACACCCTACGAGCAGTACTTC. This translates into CASSPGTPYEQYF.

This clonotype has a handful of counts. The chain joins TRBV12-3 or TRBV12-4 to TRBJ1-1; D possibly corresponds to TRBD1 (5 bases). This CDR3 has 13 amino acids. Trimming took off 5 bases at V and 7 bases at J, with 14 bases between the two ends. The CDR3 nucleotides are TGTGCCAGCAGTCGCAGGGAGTTAAATGAAGCTTTCTTT. Translated, it gives CASSRRELNEAFF.

The CDR3 region has the DNA TGTGCCAGCAGCGTAGCCCGGGACAACTACAATGAGCAGTTCTTC. Translated: CASSVARDNYNEQFF. The chain has TRBV7-3 and TRBJ2-1, with a weak D call TRBD1 (6 bases). The ends were cut back, 5 bases at V and 3 bases at J, with 14 bases in the middle. The CDR3 totals 15 residues. The germline V gene has CDR1 SGHTA and CDR2 FQGTGA.

There are a few counts of this clonotype. The V and J genes are TRBV20-1 and TRBJ1-1; D ambiguous. The germline V and J ends were trimmed by 6 bases and 2 bases, with 16 bases remaining between them. Per the germline V gene, CDR1 is DFQATT and CDR2 is SNEGSKA (reference sequence). This CDR3 spans 14 amino acids. CDR3 loop: CSAPKWQSNTEAFF. DNA of the CDR3: TGCAGTGCCCCTAAGTGGCAGTCAAACACTGAAGCTTTCTTT.

This clonotype has just a few counts. The rearrangement joins TRBV5-1 to TRBJ1-4; the D is unclear. The germline V gene encodes CDR1 SGHRS and CDR2 YFSETQ. Trimming removed 4 bases from V and 7 bases from J, with 14 bases in between. This CDR3 has 14 residues. The CDR3 loop reads CASSLNTGGEKLFF. Here the CDR3 DNA reads TGCGCCAGCAGCCTTAACACGGGCGGTGAAAAACTGTTTTTT.

J is TRBJ2-2 and V is TRBV24-1; D perhaps matches TRBD2 (7 bases). V was cut by 4 bases and J by 2 bases, with 10 bases left in between. Germline-derived CDR1 and CDR2 are KGHDR and SFDVKD. CDR3 size: 15 residues. Here the CDR3 reads CATSEAGHNTGELFF. CDR3 in DNA: TGTGCCACCAGTGAAGCGGGACATAACACCGGGGAGCTGTTTTTT.

This chain links TRBV5-1 with TRBJ2-3, with 12 bases identical to TRBD1. The CDR3 has 19 amino acids. Germline assignment: CDR1 SGHRS and CDR2 YFSETQ. The V and J ends lost 3 bases and 0 bases, in that order; junction bases with no gene match: 11. In DNA, the CDR3 is TGCGCCAGCAGCTCGGGACAGGGGGCTCTCCTATTTAGCACAGATACGCAGTATTTT. Protein: CASSSGQGALLFSTDTQYF. Filled out from reference TRBV5-1 and TRBJ2-3, the complete variable domain reads KAGVTQTPRYLIKTRGQQVTLSCSPISGHRSVSWYQQTPGQGLQFLFEYFSETQRNKGNFPGRFSGRQFSNSRSEMNVSTLELGDSALYLCASSSGQGALLFSTDTQYFGPGTRLTVL.

This clonotype was recorded many times. The V call is TRBV6-2 or TRBV6-3, the J call TRBJ2-3; 11 bases fit TRBD2. Trimming removed 10 bases from V and 6 bases from J; junction bases left unmatched: 9. Germline V gives CDR1 MNHEY, CDR2 SVGEGT. The CDR3 length is 14 residues. CDR3 protein: CATSPGLAADTQYF. The CDR3 DNA reads as TGTGCCACTTCCCCGGGACTAGCGGCCGATACGCAGTATTTT.

There are a few counts of this clonotype. V gene TRBV29-1 combines with J gene TRBJ2-5; D may be TRBD1 or TRBD2 (5 bases each). Per the germline V gene, CDR1 is SQVTM and CDR2 is ANQGSEA. This CDR3 has 14 amino acids. V was trimmed by 5 bases and J by 5 bases, leaving 18 bases between them. The CDR3: CSVTEGNLEETQYF. CDR3 DNA: TGCAGCGTTACAGAGGGGAATCTGGAGGAGACCCAGTACTTC.

The chain uses TRBV7-2 and TRBJ2-1; 10 nucleotides agree with TRBD2. There are 14 residues in the CDR3. Trimming removed 0 bases from V and 8 bases from J; junction bases left unmatched: 1. Germline lookup yields CDR1 SGHTA and CDR2 FQGNSA. CDR3 in DNA: TGTGCCAGCAGCTTAGCTAGCGGGAGGTATGAGCAGTTCTTC. Translation: CASSLASGRYEQFF.

This clonotype occurred many times. The chain links TRBV12-3 or TRBV12-4 to TRBJ2-1, with D perhaps matching TRBD1 (6 bases). The length of the CDR3 is 15 residues. The ends were cut back, 3 bases at V and 7 bases at J, with 16 bases in the middle. For the CDR3, the DNA is TGTGCCAGCAGTTTGGGAAATACAGGGTATAATGAGCAGTTCTTC. Protein: CASSLGNTGYNEQFF.

This clonotype appeared a few times. The genes are TRBV7-6 and TRBJ1-1, with 9 bases fitting TRBD1. After removal of 4 bases from V and 12 bases from J, the junction contained 12 bases not matched to a gene. This CDR3 contains 14 residues. Germline V gene data show CDR1 as SGHVS and CDR2 as FNYEAQ. The CDR3: CASSSLGGTGRTFF. In DNA, the CDR3 is TGTGCCAGCAGCTCTTTAGGTGGGACAGGGAGAACTTTCTTT.

The chain links TRBV7-2 to TRBJ1-5; 7 bases agree with TRBD1. Germline loops: CDR1 SGHTA, CDR2 FQGNSA. This CDR3 contains 15 residues. J was trimmed by 7 bases and V by 5 bases; bases with no gene match: 11. CDR3 nucleotide sequence: TGTGCCAGCAGCCCCAGCGGGCAGGGGGGGCAGCCCCAGCATTTT. It translates to CASSPSGQGGQPQHF.

V and J are TRBV12-3 or TRBV12-4 and TRBJ2-3; 7 bases align to TRBD2. The V gene end was trimmed by 3 bases and the J gene end by 2 bases; junction bases not matched to a gene: 8. The CDR3 contains 16 residues. In nucleotides, the CDR3 is TGTGCCAGCAGTTTCGATCAGGGAGGGGACACAGATACGCAGTATTTT. It is translated as CASSFDQGGDTDTQYF.

This chain connects TRBV10-3 to TRBJ2-2; 9 nucleotides line up with TRBD1. V gave up 10 bases and J gave up 7 bases; unmatched junction bases: 7. Germline values: CDR1 ENHRY, CDR2 SYGVKD. The CDR3 contains 13 residues. The CDR3, as DNA: TGTGCCAACCGACAGGGGGACGACGGGGAGCTGTTTTTT. This gives the protein CANRQGDDGELFF.

Many counts were recorded for this clonotype. J is TRBJ1-5 and V is TRBV12-3 or TRBV12-4; D is uncertain. The CDR3 loop spans 15 amino acids. Trimming took off 6 bases at V and 7 bases at J, with 19 bases between the two ends. The CDR3 sequence is CASSPTGIGQQPQHF. The CDR3, as DNA: TGTGCCAGCAGCCCGACGGGAATCGGGCAACAGCCCCAGCATTTT.